The 14 T cell receptor beta chains given below trace back to one sample, sequenced in a study of cytomegalovirus exposure and HLA in healthy donors. PCR was performed using 60 Vbeta and 13 Jbeta primers. Sequencing was performed with immunoSEQ multiplex PCR; in TCRdb, only in-frame clones are kept and a portion is missing. Among some 130,000 clones listed, more than 75% were seen once. The material sequenced was PBMCs. The receptors shown here come from a man aged 25-45 years in good health and CMV-seronegative.

V is TRBV7-2 and J is TRBJ2-3; tentative D call: TRBD2 (6 bases). The CDR3 runs to 14 residues. CDR1 is SGHTA and CDR2 is FQGNSA in the germline V gene. Trimming pared 4 bases from V and 6 bases from J, leaving 14 bases between. The CDR3, as DNA: TGTGCCAGCAGCTCGGTCTGGGGGGTGGATACGCAGTATTTT. As protein: CASSSVWGVDTQYF.

The rearrangement uses TRBV27 and TRBJ2-7, with 11 positions matching TRBD1. Unmatched junction bases numbered 7, after V lost 6 bases and J lost 3 bases. The CDR3 is 15 amino acids. Germline lookup yields CDR1 MNHEY and CDR2 SMNVEV (reference sequence). The CDR3 coding sequence is TGTGCCAGCAGGACCGGGACAGGGGGGTTCTACGAGCAGTACTTC. Its translation is CASRTGTGGFYEQYF.

The chain carries TRBV5-1 and TRBJ2-7, with 7 bases aligning to TRBD1. V lost 4 bases and J lost 3; bases outside the gene matches: 1. CDR1 and CDR2 (germline): SGHRS, YFSETQ. The CDR3 consists of 12 residues. CDR3 protein: CASSRDSYEQYF. Here the CDR3 DNA reads TGCGCCAGCAGCAGGGACAGCTACGAGCAGTACTTC.

The rearrangement links TRBV7-2 to TRBJ2-1; 14 bases align to TRBD2. This CDR3 comprises 14 residues. Per the germline V gene, CDR1 is SGHTA and CDR2 is FQGNSA. J gave up 10 bases and V 8 bases, and 7 bases lay outside the gene matches. The CDR3: CASQRGLAGVEQFF. The CDR3 DNA is TGTGCCAGCCAACGGGGACTAGCGGGAGTCGAGCAGTTCTTC.

Regarding this clone: Other DNA sequences in the sample encode the same CDR3. V and J are TRBV15 and TRBJ2-7, with 9 bases fitting TRBD2. The CDR3 extends over 14 amino acids. Looked up from germline, CDR1 is LNHNV and CDR2 is YYDKDF (reference sequence). V was pared by 0 bases and J by 4 bases, with 1 base of the junction left unmatched. CDR3 coding DNA: TGTGCCACCAGCAGAGACCTAGCGGGGTACGAGCAGTACTTC. Translating gives CATSRDLAGYEQYF.

V is TRBV2 and J is TRBJ2-5, with 7 nucleotides matching TRBD2. The J call may be faulty, since TRBJ2-7 better matches the DNA end. Germline CDR1 reads SNHLY; CDR2 reads FYNNEI. This CDR3 region has 16 residues. The CDR3: CASRTWTGTTSYEQYF. In DNA, the CDR3 is TGTGCCAGCAGAACATGGACCGGGACTACCTCCTACGAGCAGTACTTC.

V and J are TRBV18 and TRBJ2-7, with D possibly matching TRBD1 (6 bases). The length of the CDR3 is 14 residues. The germline V and J ends were trimmed by 6 bases and 4 bases, with 16 bases remaining between them. Germline assignment: CDR1 KGHSH and CDR2 LQKENI. The CDR3 protein is CASSADRLPYEQYF. CDR3 DNA sequence: TGTGCCAGCTCTGCGGACAGACTCCCTTACGAGCAGTACTTC.

A single count supports this clone. The chain joins TRBV28 to TRBJ2-1, with 8 bases identical to TRBD2. The CDR3 extends over 16 amino acids. Germline V gene data show CDR1 as MDHEN and CDR2 as SYDVKM. J gave up 10 bases and V 5 bases, and 16 bases lay outside the gene matches. CDR3 DNA: TGTGCCAGCAGTCCTACCGGCCCGGGGGGGGGAGAGGAGCAGTTCTTC. Amino acid sequence: CASSPTGPGGGEEQFF.

This chain links TRBV12-5 with TRBJ2-3; TRBD2 agrees at 11 bases. In germline, CDR1 is LGHNT, CDR2 FRNRAP. The junction had 3 bases not matched to a gene; V was cut back by 2 bases and J by 5 bases. The CDR3 is 15 residues long. The CDR3 DNA is TGTGCTAGTGGTTTGACTAGCGGGAGCGTAGATACGCAGTATTTT. It specifies CASGLTSGSVDTQYF.

The chain links TRBV7-8 to TRBJ2-7; TRBD2 might be the D (5 bases). CDR3 size: 14 residues. Between the trimmed V and J ends, which lost 3 bases and 7 bases, there was a span of 16 bases. Germline CDR1 is SGHVS and CDR2 is FQNEAQ. CDR3 DNA sequence: TGTGCCAGCAGCTTGTCTGCTAGTTCGGGGGAGCAGTACTTC. This encodes CASSLSASSGEQYF.

The J gene is TRBJ2-1, the V gene TRBV27; 9 nucleotides match TRBD1. Germline V gene data show CDR1 as MNHEY and CDR2 as SMNVEV (reference sequence). The junction had 13 bases not matched to a gene; V was cut back by 5 bases and J by 8 bases. This CDR3 contains 16 residues. The CDR3 DNA reads TGTGCCAGCAGTACCAACCGGGACAGGGCTTACGATGAGCAGTTCTTC. This sequence encodes CASSTNRDRAYDEQFF.

In the case of this clone: The junction does not match germline at one end; this may be a read error. The chain recombines TRBV7-9 with TRBJ1-2; D call uncertain. In germline, CDR1 is SEHNR, CDR2 FQNEAQ (reference sequence). This CDR3 has 13 residues. CDR3 coding DNA: TGTTCCAGCAGCTTATACGAGTCCTATGGCTACACCTTC. This codes for CSSSLYESYGYTF.

Only a few counts were recorded for this clone. V usage is TRBV6-5 and J usage is TRBJ1-2, with unresolved D. Germline CDR1 and CDR2: MNHEY and SVGAGI. The CDR3 has 10 residues. With 10 bases removed from V and 5 bases from J, the gap between germline ends came to 8 bases. CDR3: CATQFYGYTF. The CDR3 bases are TGTGCCACCCAGTTTTATGGCTACACCTTC.

This clone was observed a single time. V and J are TRBV28 and TRBJ2-7; 11 bases align to TRBD2. The V gene end was trimmed by 7 bases and the J gene end by 4 bases; junction bases not matched to a gene: 3. Per the germline V gene, CDR1 is MDHEN and CDR2 is SYDVKM. The CDR3 runs 13 residues. As DNA, the CDR3 is TGTGCCAGCAAGGTAGCGGGAGGGTACGAGCAGTACTTC. Its translation is CASKVAGGYEQYF.